One sample yielded the 20 T cell receptor beta chains listed below, sequenced in a study of cytomegalovirus exposure and HLA in healthy donors. This PCR relied on a set of 60 Vbeta primers and 13 Jbeta primers. Libraries were prepared by immunoSEQ multiplex PCR; TCRdb keeps only in-frame clonotypes and omits some of them. This table holds approximately 140,000 clones, approximately 76% found once. The specimen sequenced was PBMCs. All receptors derive from a middle-aged man in good health and CMV-seronegative.

V and J are TRBV30 and TRBJ1-6; a possible D gene is TRBD1 (5 bases). There are 14 residues in the CDR3. The germline V gene has CDR1 GTSNPN and CDR2 SVGIG (reference sequence). V lost 2 bases to trimming and J lost 8 bases, with 13 bases between them. The CDR3 reads CAWSRGRFDSPLHF. CDR3 DNA: TGTGCCTGGAGTAGGGGAAGATTTGATTCACCCCTCCACTTT.

This clone was observed a single time. In nucleotides, the CDR3 is TGTGCCAGCAGACGGACAGAGAACACTGAAGCTTTCTTT. It codes for CASRRTENTEAFF. The V and J genes are TRBV7-6 and TRBJ1-1; D might be TRBD1 (6 bases). V was shortened by 6 bases and J by 1 base, with 9 bases between the two germline ends. The CDR3 has 13 residues. From germline, CDR1 is SGHVS and CDR2 FNYEAQ.

V usage is TRBV19 and J usage is TRBJ2-3; D may be TRBD2 (5 bases). V lost 5 bases to trimming and J lost 9 bases, with 18 bases between them. Germline loops: CDR1 LNHDA, CDR2 SQIVND (reference sequence). The length of the CDR3 is 14 residues. This chain's CDR3 is CASSPSLGRGTQYF. CDR3 coding DNA: TGTGCCAGTAGTCCCTCCTTGGGGAGAGGGACGCAGTATTTT. The full variable domain, its missing parts supplied by reference TRBV19 and TRBJ2-3, is DGGITQSPKYLFRKEGQNVTLSCEQNLNHDAMYWYRQDPGQGLRLIYYSQIVNDFQKGDIAEGYSVSREKKESFPLTVTSAQKNPTAFYLCASSPSLGRGTQYFGPGTRLTVL.

V usage is TRBV4-3 and J usage is TRBJ1-6; tentatively, D is TRBD1 (6 bases). The germline V and J ends were trimmed by 0 bases and 10 bases, with 13 bases remaining between them. Germline V lookup: CDR1 LGHNA, CDR2 YSLEER. This CDR3 has 15 amino acids. CDR3 residues: CASSQDSQGRSPLHF. The CDR3 DNA reads as TGCGCCAGCAGCCAAGATTCCCAGGGGCGATCACCCCTCCACTTT.

J is TRBJ1-1 and V is TRBV28, with 7 bases lining up with TRBD1. Germline-derived CDR1 and CDR2 are MDHEN and SYDVKM. CDR3 length: 12 residues. With 6 bases clipped from V and 6 bases from J, the junction kept 4 bases outside the gene matches. The CDR3: CASRTGSSEAFF. The CDR3 bases are TGTGCCAGCAGGACAGGGAGTTCTGAAGCTTTCTTT.

The chain uses TRBV27 and TRBJ2-7; 11 bases line up with TRBD1. The germline V gene encodes CDR1 MNHEY and CDR2 SMNVEV (reference sequence). The CDR3 spans 15 residues. V lost 5 bases and J lost 1; bases outside the gene matches: 4. CDR3 region: CASSPRDRGSYEQYF. The CDR3, as DNA: TGTGCCAGCAGTCCGCGGGACAGGGGGTCCTACGAGCAGTACTTC.

J is TRBJ2-1 and V is TRBV6-4; D unresolved. The CDR3 is 15 residues long. Germline lookup yields CDR1 MRHNA and CDR2 SNTAGT. Trimming cost V 6 bases and J 0 bases, with 12 bases left between them. The CDR3 DNA sequence: TGTGCCAGCAGATTGGAGTCGAGCTCCTACAATGAGCAGTTCTTC. This gives the protein CASRLESSSYNEQFF.

J is TRBJ2-5 and V is TRBV30, with unresolved D. In germline, CDR1 is GTSNPN, CDR2 SVGIG (reference sequence). Trimming took 4 bases from V and 1 from J, leaving 13 bases between them. The CDR3 totals 14 residues. The CDR3: CAWTGWSVQETQYF. For the CDR3, the DNA is TGTGCCTGGACAGGTTGGTCTGTCCAAGAGACCCAGTACTTC. The full variable domain, in which reference TRBV30 and TRBJ2-5 provide the parts outside the CDR3, is SQTIHQWPATLVQPVGSPLSLECTVEGTSNPNLYWYRQAAGRGLQLLFYSVGIGQISSEVPQNLSASRPQDRQFILSSKKLLLSDSGFYLCAWTGWSVQETQYFGPGTRLLVL.

This chain connects TRBV7-8 to TRBJ2-7; 9 bases align to TRBD2. The CDR3 covers 16 residues. After removal of 5 bases from V and 11 bases from J, the junction contained 19 bases not matched to a gene. CDR1 and CDR2 (germline): SGHVS, FQNEAQ. The CDR3 nucleotides are TGTGCCAGCAGCGCCACCCGACTAGCGGTCTCTGGGCCGAAGTACTTC. Translated: CASSATRLAVSGPKYF. The variable domain in full, completed from reference TRBV7-8 and TRBJ2-7, reads GAGVSQSPRYKVAKRGQDVALRCDPISGHVSLFWYQQALGQGPEFLTYFQNEAQLDKSGLPSDRFFAERPEGSVSTLKIQRTQQEDSAVYLCASSATRLAVSGPKYFGPGTRLTVT.

The genes are TRBV11-1 and TRBJ2-1; 7 positions agree with TRBD1. Germline loops: CDR1 SGHAT, CDR2 FQDESV (reference sequence). The CDR3 runs 17 residues. V gave up 1 base and J gave up 1 base; unmatched junction bases: 7. CDR3 coding DNA: TGTGCCAGCAGCTTAGACGGTCCGGGACAGTCCTACAATGAGCAGTTCTTC. This encodes CASSLDGPGQSYNEQFF.

This clone has only one observation. The chain has TRBV10-3 and TRBJ1-5, with 10 nucleotides matching TRBD1. The CDR3 is 15 residues long. J was trimmed by 5 bases and V by 6 bases; bases with no gene match: 7. CDR1 and CDR2 (germline): ENHRY, SYGVKD. This CDR3 reads CAISAGTGADQPQHF. CDR3 sequence (DNA): TGTGCCATCAGCGCCGGGACAGGGGCCGATCAGCCCCAGCATTTT.

The chain recombines TRBV5-1 with TRBJ2-5; 7 nucleotides align to TRBD2. The ends lost 0 bases at V and 3 bases at J; junction bases unmatched: 20. There are 20 residues in the CDR3. The germline V gene has CDR1 SGHRS and CDR2 YFSETQ. CDR3 sequence reads: CASSLEDTLRRGREKETQYF. Written as DNA, the CDR3 is TGCGCCAGCAGCTTGGAGGACACCCTGCGCCGGGGGAGGGAAAAAGAGACCCAGTACTTC.

V is TRBV19 and J is TRBJ2-3, with 9 positions matching TRBD2. The germline CDR1 and CDR2 sequences are LNHDA and SQIVND (reference sequence). The CDR3 runs 15 residues. V was clipped by 3 bases and J by 4 bases; unmatched bases: 5. CDR3 bases: TGTGCCAGTAGTATTAGCGGGAGTCTATCAGATACGCAGTATTTT. It encodes CASSISGSLSDTQYF. Combining the CDR3 with reference TRBV19 and TRBJ2-3 gives the whole variable domain DGGITQSPKYLFRKEGQNVTLSCEQNLNHDAMYWYRQDPGQGLRLIYYSQIVNDFQKGDIAEGYSVSREKKESFPLTVTSAQKNPTAFYLCASSISGSLSDTQYFGPGTRLTVL.

Note on this clone: This specimen includes other DNA sequences encoding the same CDR3. The chain joins TRBV5-1 to TRBJ1-1; 8 nucleotides line up with TRBD1. Trimming cost V 0 bases and J 3 bases; bases outside gene matches: 1. The CDR3 extends over 14 amino acids. Looked up from germline, CDR1 is SGHRS and CDR2 is YFSETQ. The CDR3 DNA sequence: TGCGCCAGCAGCTTGGCAGGGGGCTACACTGAAGCTTTCTTT. This encodes CASSLAGGYTEAFF.

J is TRBJ2-7 and V is TRBV18, with 7 bases aligning to TRBD2. The germline gives CDR1 KGHSH, CDR2 LQKENI. The CDR3 covers 18 residues. Unmatched junction bases numbered 14, after V lost 1 base and J lost 2 bases. The CDR3 DNA sequence: TGTGCCAGCTCACCACTAACGGGCAGCCGGGAGGCCCCCTACGAGCAGTACTTC. Its translation: CASSPLTGSREAPYEQYF.

In this sample, this clone turned up once. This rearrangement joins TRBV7-8 to TRBJ2-1; TRBD2 matches at 8 bases. From germline, CDR1 is SGHVS and CDR2 FQNEAQ. V shed 4 bases, J shed 8 bases, and the junction held 10 bases outside the gene matches. The CDR3 extends over 15 amino acids. The CDR3, as DNA: TGTGCCAGCAGCTCCACACCTTCACTAGCGGATGAGCAGTTCTTC. Amino acid sequence: CASSSTPSLADEQFF.

This rearrangement joins TRBV6-4 to TRBJ2-3; tentatively, D is TRBD1 (6 bases). This CDR3 spans 15 amino acids. V lost 5 bases and J 2 bases, leaving 14 bases between the germline ends. Per germline, CDR1 MRHNA and CDR2 SNTAGT. The CDR3: CASSLGAGDTDTQYF. CDR3 nucleotide sequence: TGTGCCAGCAGTCTGGGGGCAGGGGACACAGATACGCAGTATTTT.

V gene TRBV28 combines with J gene TRBJ1-3, with TRBD1 matching over 7 bases. Germline V gives CDR1 MDHEN, CDR2 SYDVKM. V was pared by 2 bases and J by 4 bases, with 5 bases of the junction left unmatched. The CDR3 has 15 residues. CDR3 sequence reads: CASSLPTGSGNTIYF. CDR3 sequence (DNA): TGTGCCAGCAGTTTACCGACAGGGTCCGGAAACACCATATATTTT. The whole variable domain, filled in from reference TRBV28 and TRBJ1-3, reads DVKVTQSSRYLVKRTGEKVFLECVQDMDHENMFWYRQDPGLGLRLIYFSYDVKMKEKGDIPEGYSVSREKKERFSLILESASTNQTSMYLCASSLPTGSGNTIYFGEGSWLTVV.

This chain links TRBV10-3 with TRBJ1-1; D is unclear. Per germline, CDR1 ENHRY and CDR2 SYGVKD. Trimming removed 7 bases from V and 1 base from J, with 4 bases in between. The CDR3 spans 11 residues. DNA for the CDR3: TGTGCCATCAAACAGAACACTGAAGCTTTCTTT. Translating it yields CAIKQNTEAFF.

The chain combines TRBV7-8 with TRBJ2-1, with TRBD1 as a possible D gene (6 bases). The CDR3 consists of 16 residues. V shed 4 bases and J shed 1 base, with 14 bases lying between them. Germline CDR1 is SGHVS and CDR2 is FQNEAQ. CDR3 amino acids: CASSSPKTGSYNEQFF. The CDR3 bases are TGTGCCAGCAGCTCCCCAAAGACAGGTTCCTACAATGAGCAGTTCTTC. The whole variable domain, remainder taken from reference TRBV7-8 and TRBJ2-1, is GAGVSQSPRYKVAKRGQDVALRCDPISGHVSLFWYQQALGQGPEFLTYFQNEAQLDKSGLPSDRFFAERPEGSVSTLKIQRTQQEDSAVYLCASSSPKTGSYNEQFFGPGTRLTVL.